The 27 T cell receptor beta chains presented below share a single source sample, sequenced in a study of blood T cells in healthy people across ages. It was with a sample-barcoded 5' primer and a J-beta primer mix that a second PCR of about 6 to 11 cycles was run. TCRdb passed the 5' RACE reads through MiXCR, listing each CDR3 protein once. Of approximately 490,000 distinct CDR3 sequences listed, about 24% were seen once; the top ten hold around 10%. The same data also went into a second study, on T cells of mothers and their children.

What was sequenced was blood. The source of these receptors is a boy aged 5-17 years in good health.

The chain has TRBV27 and TRBJ2-5, with 9 bases identical to TRBD2. The CDR3 extends over 16 amino acids. The germline gives CDR1 MNHEY, CDR2 SMNVEV (reference sequence). The junction had 7 bases not matched to a gene; V was cut back by 2 bases and J by 3 bases. The CDR3 sequence: CASSLSPSGVKETQYF. CDR3 DNA sequence: TGTGCCAGCAGTTTAAGTCCTAGCGGGGTTAAAGAGACCCAGTACTTC.

This rearrangement joins TRBV12-3 or TRBV12-4 to TRBJ1-1; the D gene is possibly TRBD1 (6 bases). The CDR3 is made up of 13 amino acids. V was shortened by 8 bases and J by 0 bases, with 10 bases between the two germline ends. The DNA for the CDR3 is TGTGCCAGCCACGGACAGCTGAACACTGAAGCTTTCTTT. This codes for CASHGQLNTEAFF.

This clonotype was observed a few times. V gene TRBV7-2 combines with J gene TRBJ2-1, with D perhaps assigned TRBD1 or TRBD2 (6 bases each). V shed 5 bases and J shed 8 bases, with 19 bases lying between them. There are 15 residues in the CDR3. Per germline, CDR1 SGHTA and CDR2 FQGNSA. CDR3 sequence: CASSPRGPPDHEQFF. Here the CDR3 DNA reads TGTGCCAGCAGCCCCCGGGGGCCACCCGACCATGAGCAGTTCTTC. The whole variable domain, remainder taken from reference TRBV7-2 and TRBJ2-1, is GAGVSQSPSNKVTEKGKDVELRCDPISGHTALYWYRQSLGQGLEFLIYFQGNSAPDKSGLPSDRFSAERTGGSVSTLTIQRTQQEDSAVYLCASSPRGPPDHEQFFGPGTRLTVL.

The rearrangement joins TRBV7-9 to TRBJ2-4; TRBD2 might be the D (6 bases). The CDR3 is made up of 18 amino acids. Trimming removed 0 bases at V and 1 base at J, with 16 bases between. The germline V gene has CDR1 SEHNR and CDR2 FQNEAQ (reference sequence). CDR3 protein: CASSLALGGLLAKNIQYF. As DNA, the CDR3 is TGTGCCAGCAGCTTAGCGTTGGGGGGACTCTTGGCCAAAAACATTCAGTACTTC. The variable domain in full, with the rest retrieved from reference TRBV7-9 and TRBJ2-4, is DTGVSQNPRHKITKRGQNVTFRCDPISEHNRLYWYRQTLGQGPEFLTYFQNEAQLEKSRLLSDRFSAERPKGSFSTLEIQRTEQGDSAMYLCASSLALGGLLAKNIQYFGAGTRLSVL.

This clonotype came up a few times. V gene TRBV6-6 combines with J gene TRBJ1-5; no firm D call. Germline V gene data show CDR1 as MNHNY and CDR2 as SVGAGI (reference sequence). Trimming left V 3 bases short and J 0 bases short, with 12 bases between. This CDR3 is 16 amino acids long. The CDR3 DNA is TGTGCCAGCAGTTATTCCGACAAGTATAGCAATCAGCCCCAGCATTTT. Protein product: CASSYSDKYSNQPQHF.

CDR3 amino acids: CASSPTGSGTQYF. The CDR3 nucleotides are TGTGCCAGCAGCCCGACAGGGTCTGGGACCCAGTACTTC. The chain couples TRBV12-3 or TRBV12-4 to TRBJ2-5; the match to TRBD1 covers 7 bases. V shed 6 bases, J shed 7 bases, and the junction held 8 bases outside the gene matches. The CDR3 consists of 13 residues.

This chain links TRBV7-6 with TRBJ2-7; D could derive from TRBD1 or TRBD2 (5 bases each). In germline, CDR1 is SGHVS, CDR2 FNYEAQ. V was pared by 5 bases and J by 1 base, with 24 bases between. This CDR3 region has 18 residues. The CDR3 bases are TGTGCCAGCAGCCCTTCAGCACCGGGACGGATAAATTCCTACGAGCAGTACTTC. Its translation is CASSPSAPGRINSYEQYF.

The chain employs TRBV5-4 and TRBJ2-7; 8 bases fit TRBD1. CDR1 and CDR2 from the germline V gene are SGHNT and YYREEE (reference sequence). V shed 4 bases, J shed 6 bases, and the junction held 6 bases outside the gene matches. The CDR3 is made up of 13 amino acids. The CDR3 loop reads CASSGQGYGEQYF. In DNA form, the CDR3 reads TGTGCCAGCAGCGGACAGGGCTATGGCGAGCAGTACTTC.

The chain uses TRBV25-1 and TRBJ2-6, with TRBD1 as a possible D gene (5 bases). Trimming took off 5 bases at V and 2 bases at J, with 13 bases between the two ends. The CDR3 totals 16 residues. Germline CDR1 is MGHDK and CDR2 is SYGVNS. The chain's CDR3 is CASSPLQGTGANVLTF. DNA of the CDR3: TGTGCCAGCAGTCCCCTTCAGGGAACTGGGGCCAACGTCCTGACTTTC.

The chain joins TRBV6-6 to TRBJ2-3; 7 bases align to TRBD2. The CDR3 covers 15 residues. Germline values: CDR1 MNHNY, CDR2 SVGAGI (reference sequence). With V trimmed by 5 bases and J by 2 bases, 7 bases remained unmatched. CDR3 sequence: CASSEVGGYTDTQYF. In nucleotides, the CDR3 is TGTGCCAGCAGTGAGGTGGGGGGGTACACAGATACGCAGTATTTT.

This clonotype was seen a few times. The chain has TRBV7-2 and TRBJ2-5; D not resolved. V lost 4 bases, J lost 4 bases, and 16 bases lay in between. Germline V gives CDR1 SGHTA, CDR2 FQGNSA. The CDR3 contains 15 residues. CDR3 DNA sequence: TGTGCCAGCAGCTCCTCAAGACTGGTCCGAGAGACCCAGTACTTC. Translation gives CASSSSRLVRETQYF.

This chain links TRBV20-1 with TRBJ1-4; D call uncertain. CDR1 and CDR2 from the germline V gene are DFQATT and SNEGSKA (reference sequence). The CDR3 has 16 residues. Trimming stripped 0 bases from V and 5 bases from J, with 16 bases between. Written as DNA, the CDR3 is TGCAGTGCTAGAGAGGATGGGAGACCGAGAAATGAAAAACTGTTTTTT. Translating gives CSAREDGRPRNEKLFF.

In this sample, this clonotype turned up many times. J is TRBJ1-6 and V is TRBV7-9, with D uncertain. The V end lost 1 base, the J end lost 10 bases, and 11 bases lay between the germline ends. This CDR3 has 14 amino acids. Germline V CDR1 and CDR2: SEHNR, FQNEAQ (reference sequence). As DNA, the CDR3 is TGTGCCAGCAGCTTAGGTATTGGGGAATCACCCCTCCACTTT. It specifies CASSLGIGESPLHF.

This clonotype appeared a few times. The chain carries TRBV7-9 and TRBJ2-5; weak D call: TRBD1 (6 bases). Germline values: CDR1 SEHNR, CDR2 FQNEAQ (reference sequence). The CDR3 is 14 amino acids. Trimming took off 3 bases at V and 2 bases at J, with 10 bases between the two ends. This chain's CDR3 is CASSFTGLQETQYF. The DNA for the CDR3 is TGTGCCAGCAGCTTTACAGGGTTACAAGAGACCCAGTACTTC.

The rearrangement links TRBV28 to TRBJ2-2; no definite D call. The CDR3 length is 14 residues. The germline V and J ends were trimmed by 6 bases and 1 base, with 9 bases remaining between them. Germline lookup yields CDR1 MDHEN and CDR2 SYDVKM. The CDR3 coding sequence is TGTGCCAGCAGGCCCTCGGGGAACACCGGGGAGCTGTTTTTT. Protein product: CASRPSGNTGELFF.

V usage is TRBV7-9 and J usage is TRBJ1-4; TRBD1 agrees at 7 bases. Germline loops: CDR1 SEHNR, CDR2 FQNEAQ (reference sequence). The CDR3 is made up of 14 amino acids. The trim removed 5 bases at V and 5 bases at J, leaving 5 bases unmatched. The CDR3 here is CASSPTGVNEKLFF. CDR3 in DNA: TGTGCCAGCAGCCCCACAGGGGTGAATGAAAAACTGTTTTTT.

The chain links TRBV5-1 to TRBJ1-4, with 7 bases identical to TRBD1. The germline CDR1 and CDR2 sequences are SGHRS and YFSETQ. Germline trimming cut 4 bases from V and 4 bases from J; bases unmatched to any gene: 7. The CDR3 runs to 15 residues. The CDR3 loop reads CASSHGTVNNEKLFF. The CDR3 region has the DNA TGCGCCAGCAGCCACGGGACAGTTAATAATGAAAAACTGTTTTTT.

V and J are TRBV4-2 and TRBJ2-1; 12 bases map to TRBD2. V lost 6 bases to trimming and J lost 5 bases; unmatched junction nucleotides: 5. Germline V gene data show CDR1 as LGHNA and CDR2 as YNFKEQ. The CDR3 covers 15 residues. CDR3 residues: CASSSLAGGDNEQFF. In DNA form, the CDR3 reads TGTGCCAGCAGTTCTCTAGCGGGAGGGGACAATGAGCAGTTCTTC.

The chain links TRBV28 to TRBJ2-1, with 14 bases fitting TRBD2. The CDR3 has 16 amino acids. The germline gives CDR1 MDHEN, CDR2 SYDVKM. Trimming took 6 bases from V and 4 from J; bases not matched to a gene: 5. Here the CDR3 DNA reads TGTGCCAGCAGAGGACTAGCGGGAGGTTTTTACAATGAGCAGTTCTTC. Its protein product is CASRGLAGGFYNEQFF. Supplemented by reference TRBV28 and TRBJ2-1, the full variable domain reads DVKVTQSSRYLVKRTGEKVFLECVQDMDHENMFWYRQDPGLGLRLIYFSYDVKMKEKGDIPEGYSVSREKKERFSLILESASTNQTSMYLCASRGLAGGFYNEQFFGPGTRLTVL.

Comments on this clonotype: The junction shows a germline mismatch at one end, possibly a read error. The V gene is TRBV7-2, the J gene TRBJ2-7; D is unresolved. Germline V gives CDR1 SGHTA, CDR2 FQGNSA. The CDR3 consists of 15 residues. The CDR3 spells CAGSSLPGLGHEHYF. The CDR3 DNA is TGTGCCGGCAGCTCACTACCGGGCCTGGGCCACGAGCACTACTTC. Full variable domain (missing parts from reference TRBV7-2 and TRBJ2-7): GAGVSQSPSNKVTEKGKDVELRCDPISGHTALYWYRQSLGQGLEFLIYFQGNSAPDKSGLPSDRFSAERTGGSVSTLTIQRTQQEDSAVYLCAGSSLPGLGHEHYFGPGTRLTVT.

This clonotype was seen ten or more times. The rearrangement joins TRBV7-9 to TRBJ2-7; D gene uncertain. CDR3 length: 11 amino acids. Germline CDR1 is SEHNR and CDR2 is FQNEAQ (reference sequence). V was cut by 6 bases and J by 3 bases, with 6 bases left in between. The CDR3 protein is CASSPLYEQYF. The CDR3 DNA follows: TGTGCCAGCAGTCCCCTCTACGAGCAGTACTTC.

The chain is built from TRBV12-3 or TRBV12-4 and TRBJ2-2; D is undetermined. This CDR3 is 13 amino acids long. The V end lost 6 bases, the J end lost 3 bases, and 8 bases lay between the germline ends. DNA of the CDR3: TGTGCCAGCAGCTCCCTCGACACCGGGGAGCTGTTTTTT. Its protein is CASSSLDTGELFF.

The V and J genes are TRBV7-2 and TRBJ2-7; D assignment may be TRBD1 or TRBD2 (5 bases each). Germline CDR1 reads SGHTA; CDR2 reads FQGNSA. Trimming removed 7 bases from V and 1 base from J, with 14 bases in between. The CDR3 length is 14 residues. In DNA, the CDR3 is TGTGCCAGCAACCGGGACCCCGGATCCTACGAGCAGTACTTC. The encoded protein is CASNRDPGSYEQYF.

The chain has TRBV4-3 and TRBJ1-6; D gene uncertain. The CDR3 contains 17 residues. V was shortened by 1 base and J by 3 bases, with 13 bases between the two germline ends. Germline assignment: CDR1 LGHNA and CDR2 YSLEER. The DNA for the CDR3 is TGCGCCAGCAGCCAAGGTTCGGGGAGTGACTATAATTCACCCCTCCACTTT. This gives the protein CASSQGSGSDYNSPLHF.

In this sample, this clonotype turned up a few times. The genes are TRBV25-1 and TRBJ2-7, with D possibly being TRBD1 (5 bases). CDR3 size: 13 residues. Trimming took 3 bases from V and 2 from J, leaving 8 bases between them. The germline CDR1 and CDR2 sequences are MGHDK and SYGVNS. The CDR3 DNA is TGTGCCAGCAGTGATCAGGGCACCTACGAGCAGTACTTC. Translated, it gives CASSDQGTYEQYF.

The CDR3 DNA is TGCGCCAGCAGCCAGGGGACTAGCGGGAGAAACACCGGGGAGCTGTTTTTT. As protein: CASSQGTSGRNTGELFF. The chain employs TRBV4-3 and TRBJ2-2, with 14 bases identical to TRBD2. CDR3 length: 17 amino acids. Trimming cost V 3 bases and J 2 bases; bases outside gene matches: 2. Germline loops: CDR1 LGHNA, CDR2 YSLEER.

Concerning this clonotype itself: Sequence at one end of the junction differs from germline and may be a read error. The J gene is TRBJ1-2, the V gene TRBV7-9; unclear D gene. The CDR3 is made up of 13 amino acids. CDR1 is SEHNR, CDR2 FQNEAQ, per germline (reference sequence). The CDR3, as DNA: TGTGCCGGCAGCTTAGAGAGGGTCAATGGCTACACCTTC. This codes for CAGSLERVNGYTF.